The clone carrying this T cell receptor (beta chain) was seen once. Sequencing relied on immunoSEQ assay v3.0, run at survey level. Profiling relied on immunoSEQ multiplex PCR, and the TCRdb table lists in-frame clones only, not all of them. The sample has 25,000 to 35,000 clones, 80% to 90% seen once. This record comes from a study of long-term antiretroviral therapy in people with HIV. This CDR3 has 16 amino acids. V shed 3 bases, J shed 5 bases, and the junction held 10 bases outside the gene matches. CDR1 is SGDLS, CDR2 YYNGEE, per germline. The chain joins TRBV9 to TRBJ1-2, with 10 bases identical to TRBD1. Source: unsorted PBMCs, taken 1.8 years after starting antiretroviral therapy. This TCR was sampled from a woman younger than 35 with HIV. This CDR3 reads CASSGLTRTGGYGYTF. In nucleotides, the CDR3 is TGTGCCAGCAGCGGCTTAACCAGGACAGGGGGATATGGCTACACCTTC.